These 28 T cell receptor beta chains share one sample of origin, sequenced in a study of T cells after posttransplantation cyclophosphamide. Busulfan-fludarabine conditioning, marrow transplant, and cyclophosphamide on days +3 and +4 were administered. The protocol was immunoSEQ multiplex PCR, while the TCRdb copy is restricted to in-frame clones and leaves out a portion. The sample was found to contain 9,500 to 15,000 clones, and every one recurs. The sequencing used PBMCs, collected after allogeneic stem cell transplant with posttransplant cyclophosphamide. Source of these receptors: a female patient aged 40-50 years who received an allogeneic stem cell transplant from a related donor, was CMV-positive, and had acute GVHD only. The graft donor may be the source of some T cells.

This clone has only a few counts. The gene calls are TRBV4-1 and TRBJ2-5, with 10 bases identical to TRBD2. This CDR3 has 16 amino acids. Germline V gene data show CDR1 as MGHRA and CDR2 as YSYEKL. V trimming: 1 base; J trimming: 4 bases; junction bases outside the gene matches: 6. The CDR3 DNA reads as TGCGCCAGCAGCCAAGCTAGCGGGGGCCAAAGAGAGACCCAGTACTTC. Protein product: CASSQASGGQRETQYF.

This clone appeared a few times. The CDR3 nucleotides read TGTGCCAGCCCACTCGACAGGGGGCAAGATACGCAGTATTTT. Translation: CASPLDRGQDTQYF. This rearrangement joins TRBV18 to TRBJ2-3, with TRBD1 identical over 10 bases. Germline values: CDR1 KGHSH, CDR2 LQKENI. V dropped 8 bases and J dropped 5; count of bases not matched to a gene: 7. The CDR3 covers 14 residues.

This clone was seen many times. The chain employs TRBV5-4 and TRBJ2-1; 10 bases are shared with TRBD1. This CDR3 has 15 residues. With 6 bases clipped from V and 5 bases from J, the junction kept 8 bases outside the gene matches. Germline V gene data show CDR1 as SGHNT and CDR2 as YYREEE (reference sequence). The CDR3 spells CASNSDRGFNNEQFF. CDR3 coding DNA: TGTGCCAGCAACTCGGACAGGGGGTTCAACAATGAGCAGTTCTTC.

This clone came up many times. CDR3 sequence (DNA): TGTGCCAGCGGAACAGGGGCAGCTCAGCCCCAGCATTTT. Translated: CASGTGAAQPQHF. V gene TRBV2 combines with J gene TRBJ1-5, with TRBD1 matching over 7 bases. The CDR3 loop spans 13 amino acids. Germline values: CDR1 SNHLY, CDR2 FYNNEI. Trimming cost V 8 bases and J 6 bases; bases outside gene matches: 7.

This clone was seen repeatedly, ten times or more. This sequence joins TRBV13 and TRBJ1-2; TRBD1 matches 9 bases. The CDR3 runs to 15 residues. Germline CDR1 reads PRHDT; CDR2 reads FYEKMQ (reference sequence). Unmatched junction bases numbered 4, after V lost 5 bases and J lost 0 bases. The DNA for the CDR3 is TGTGCCAGCAGCGCGGGACAGGGCACTAACTATGGCTACACCTTC. The encoded protein is CASSAGQGTNYGYTF.

This clone was picked up many times. The chain carries TRBV19 and TRBJ1-1; no definite D call. There are 12 residues in the CDR3. Trimming shortened V by 8 bases and J by 5 bases, and 12 bases separated the two germline ends. Per germline, CDR1 LNHDA and CDR2 SQIVND (reference sequence). The CDR3 DNA reads TGTGCCAGTGGCAGGCGATTTACTGAAGCTTTCTTT. Amino acids: CASGRRFTEAFF.

The sample holds many counts of this clone. J is TRBJ2-2 and V is TRBV10-3; 7 bases fit TRBD1. The CDR3 loop spans 15 amino acids. Germline CDR1 and CDR2: ENHRY and SYGVKD. Trimming took 2 bases from V and 6 from J; bases not matched to a gene: 6. The CDR3 spells CAISEGDRAAGELFF. The CDR3 DNA reads TGTGCCATCAGTGAGGGTGACAGGGCGGCCGGGGAGCTGTTTTTT.

This clone appeared many times. The chain employs TRBV18 and TRBJ2-6, with D uncertain. The germline V gene encodes CDR1 KGHSH and CDR2 LQKENI. Trimming left V 1 base short and J 0 bases short, with 13 bases between. This CDR3 comprises 18 residues. CDR3 coding DNA: TGTGCCAGCTCACCACGGAACGGCGGAAGCTCTGGGGCCAACGTCCTGACTTTC. It yields the protein CASSPRNGGSSGANVLTF.

There are many counts of this clone. The chain combines TRBV30 with TRBJ1-2, with 11 bases that match TRBD1. After removal of 5 bases from V and 8 bases from J, the junction contained 4 bases not matched to a gene. Germline CDR1 and CDR2: GTSNPN and SVGIG (reference sequence). The CDR3 runs 12 residues. This chain's CDR3 is CAWEDRGPGYTF. CDR3 nucleotides: TGTGCCTGGGAGGACAGGGGGCCGGGCTACACCTTC.

Ten or more counts support this clone. In DNA form, the CDR3 reads TGTGCCAGCAGCCTGGGACTATCCGTGGATACGCAGTATTTT. This codes for CASSLGLSVDTQYF. The rearrangement uses TRBV7-3 and TRBJ2-3, with 7 bases that match TRBD2. The CDR3 length is 14 residues. Germline CDR1 SGHTA, CDR2 FQGTGA. The V gene end was trimmed by 5 bases and the J gene end by 6 bases; junction bases not matched to a gene: 8.

CDR3 coding DNA: TGTGCCAGCAGCCCGCCACAGGGGGCGGGCACCGGGGAGCTGTTTTTT. This translates into CASSPPQGAGTGELFF. The rearrangement joins TRBV9 to TRBJ2-2; TRBD1 agrees at 9 bases. J lost 4 bases, V lost 4 bases, and 8 bases had no gene match. The CDR3 has 16 residues. Germline V gives CDR1 SGDLS, CDR2 YYNGEE.

V is TRBV9 and J is TRBJ1-2; D not resolved. The CDR3 runs to 16 residues. With 1 base removed from V and 7 bases from J, the gap between germline ends came to 20 bases. The germline gives CDR1 SGDLS, CDR2 YYNGEE. The CDR3 protein is CASSVFAGTAPGGYTF. DNA of the CDR3: TGTGCCAGCAGCGTATTCGCGGGTACGGCGCCCGGTGGCTACACCTTC. Complete variable domain (other parts from reference TRBV9 and TRBJ1-2): DSGVTQTPKHLITATGQRVTLRCSPRSGDLSVYWYQQSLDQGLQFLIQYYNGEERAKGNILERFSAQQFPDLHSELNLSSLELGDSALYFCASSVFAGTAPGGYTFGSGTRLTVV.

The sample holds many counts of this clone. J is TRBJ2-2 and V is TRBV30; weak D call: TRBD2 (5 bases). Deletions cut 2 bases from V and 2 bases from J, with 15 bases between. CDR1 and CDR2 (germline): GTSNPN, SVGIG (reference sequence). This CDR3 comprises 16 residues. Written as DNA, the CDR3 is TGTGCCTGGAGTCTACTCGGCGGAGGTAACACCGGGGAGCTGTTTTTT. This sequence encodes CAWSLLGGGNTGELFF.

This clone occurred many times. This chain joins TRBV6-5 and TRBJ2-4, with a tentative D call TRBD1 (5 bases). Trimming removed 2 bases from V and 2 bases from J, with 13 bases in between. This CDR3 spans 16 amino acids. Germline assignment: CDR1 MNHEY and CDR2 SVGAGI. For the CDR3, the DNA is TGTGCCAGCAGTTACGGCCAGGGTATGACCAAAAACATTCAGTACTTC. Protein product: CASSYGQGMTKNIQYF.

This clone was seen ten or more times. The V call is TRBV10-3, the J call TRBJ2-7; 8 nucleotides agree with TRBD2. The CDR3 has 13 residues. The V and J ends lost 11 bases and 5 bases, in that order; junction bases with no gene match: 11. Germline values: CDR1 ENHRY, CDR2 SYGVKD. CDR3 loop: CAASRAGGDEQYV. The CDR3 coding sequence is TGTGCCGCCTCCCGGGCGGGAGGAGACGAGCAGTACGTC.

This rearrangement joins TRBV6-6 to TRBJ2-3; tentatively, D is TRBD2 (6 bases). V lost 7 bases to trimming and J lost 10 bases, with 21 bases between them. Germline CDR1 is MNHNY and CDR2 is SVGAGI (reference sequence). The CDR3 spans 14 residues. CDR3 amino acids: CASNLEREIGAQYF. The CDR3 nucleotides read TGTGCCAGCAACCTAGAACGGGAGATAGGTGCGCAGTATTTT.

This clone was counted a few times. This chain links TRBV20-1 with TRBJ2-1; unclear D gene. The V gene's germline CDR1 is DFQATT and CDR2 SNEGSKA (reference sequence). The CDR3 length is 10 residues. V lost 6 bases and J 9 bases, leaving 9 bases between the germline ends. CDR3 amino acids: CSAERGEQFF. The DNA of the CDR3 is TGCAGTGCAGAACGAGGTGAGCAGTTCTTC.

This clone came up many times. The V and J genes are TRBV7-9 and TRBJ2-1; 10 nucleotides agree with TRBD2. V gave up 2 bases and J gave up 2 bases; unmatched junction bases: 9. There are 18 residues in the CDR3. Germline CDR1 is SEHNR and CDR2 is FQNEAQ (reference sequence). The CDR3 reads CASSLRAGLADTYNEQFF. The CDR3, as DNA: TGTGCCAGCAGCTTAAGAGCCGGACTAGCGGATACCTACAATGAGCAGTTCTTC.

This clone was picked up many times. The chain carries TRBV19 and TRBJ2-2, with a tentative D call TRBD2 (6 bases). The V gene's germline CDR1 is LNHDA and CDR2 SQIVND (reference sequence). The CDR3 contains 16 residues. The V and J ends lost 2 bases and 3 bases respectively, with 13 bases between them. The CDR3 is CASSIWGAGYTGELFF. The CDR3 coding sequence is TGTGCCAGTAGTATATGGGGCGCGGGATACACCGGGGAGCTGTTTTTT.

This clone was seen many times. The CDR3 bases are TGCGCCAGCAGCTCCACGCGTAGCGGGGCTAGCACAGATACGCAGTATTTT. Amino acid sequence: CASSSTRSGASTDTQYF. V gene TRBV5-1 combines with J gene TRBJ2-3, with 8 bases aligning to TRBD2. Germline trimming cut 3 bases from V and 0 bases from J; bases unmatched to any gene: 9. The CDR3 sequence is 17 residues long. Germline CDR1 and CDR2: SGHRS and YFSETQ. Looking up the rest from reference TRBV5-1 and TRBJ2-3 gives the full variable domain: KAGVTQTPRYLIKTRGQQVTLSCSPISGHRSVSWYQQTPGQGLQFLFEYFSETQRNKGNFPGRFSGRQFSNSRSEMNVSTLELGDSALYLCASSSTRSGASTDTQYFGPGTRLTVL.

This clone was counted ten times or more. The chain recombines TRBV19 with TRBJ2-1; 12 nucleotides line up with TRBD2. Germline trimming cut 2 bases from V and 6 bases from J; bases unmatched to any gene: 2. The CDR3 is 15 amino acids. Germline V CDR1 and CDR2: LNHDA, SQIVND (reference sequence). The CDR3: CASSILAGGVNEQFF. For the CDR3, the DNA is TGTGCCAGTAGTATACTAGCGGGAGGGGTCAATGAGCAGTTCTTC.

This clone was seen many times. V and J are TRBV18 and TRBJ2-7; TRBD2 might be the D (6 bases). Germline V CDR1 and CDR2: KGHSH, LQKENI. Trimming left V 3 bases short and J 2 bases short, with 17 bases between. The CDR3 is made up of 16 amino acids. The CDR3 DNA reads as TGTGCCAGCTCACCTATCCCGACGGGAGCCCCCTACGAGCAGTACGTC. Protein: CASSPIPTGAPYEQYV.

In its sample, this clone was seen many times. The chain joins TRBV18 to TRBJ1-4, with a weak D call TRBD1 (5 bases). CDR1 is KGHSH and CDR2 is LQKENI in the germline V gene. V gave up 3 bases and J gave up 8 bases, with 13 bases separating them. The CDR3 consists of 14 residues. The CDR3 sequence is CASSPDIRGEKLFF. The CDR3 DNA reads as TGTGCCAGCTCACCTGACATCCGGGGGGAAAAACTGTTTTTT. The whole variable domain, remainder taken from reference TRBV18 and TRBJ1-4, is NAGVMQNPRHLVRRRGQEARLRCSPMKGHSHVYWYRQLPEEGLKFMVYLQKENIIDESGMPKERFSAEFPKEGPSILRIQQVVRGDSAAYFCASSPDIRGEKLFFGSGTQLSVL.

This clone was counted many times. This rearrangement joins TRBV10-3 to TRBJ2-1; 8 positions match TRBD2. CDR3 size: 15 residues. Germline CDR1 ENHRY, CDR2 SYGVKD. The ends lost 2 bases at V and 6 bases at J; junction bases unmatched: 6. The CDR3 DNA reads TGTGCCATCAGTGAGCTGCGGGGGGTCCCCAATGAGCAGTTCTTC. It is translated as CAISELRGVPNEQFF.

This clone occurred many times. The chain links TRBV30 to TRBJ1-3; no firm D call. Germline CDR1 is GTSNPN and CDR2 is SVGIG (reference sequence). Trimming took 2 bases from V and 0 from J, leaving 8 bases between them. CDR3 length: 14 residues. The CDR3: CAWSRASSGNTIYF. The CDR3 DNA reads as TGTGCCTGGAGTCGTGCGAGCTCTGGAAACACCATATATTTT.

This clone was observed at least ten times. This rearrangement joins TRBV18 to TRBJ2-1; 9 positions agree with TRBD2. V shed 2 bases and J 15 bases; nucleotides not matched to a gene: 11. Germline V gene sequence: CDR1 KGHSH, CDR2 LQKENI. CDR3 size: 14 residues. For the CDR3, the DNA is TGTGCCAGCTCACCAGAACTAGCGGGCGGCGTGGGGTTCTTC. This sequence encodes CASSPELAGGVGFF.

This clone was seen at least ten times. This chain joins TRBV18 and TRBJ2-7; D is perhaps TRBD2 (6 bases). The CDR3 covers 13 residues. The V end lost 6 bases, the J end lost 3 bases, and 12 bases lay between the germline ends. The germline CDR1 and CDR2 sequences are KGHSH and LQKENI. Here the CDR3 DNA reads TGTGCCAGCTCTCCGGGACTTTTCTACGAGCAGTACTTC. Translating it yields CASSPGLFYEQYF.

This clone was recorded at least ten times. The rearrangement joins TRBV19 to TRBJ2-4, with a weak D call TRBD1 (5 bases). V gave up 2 bases and J gave up 6 bases, with 11 bases separating them. The CDR3 spans 14 residues. The germline CDR1 and CDR2 sequences are LNHDA and SQIVND (reference sequence). CDR3 sequence reads: CASSIQGGGNIQYF. As DNA, the CDR3 is TGTGCCAGTAGTATACAGGGCGGCGGAAACATTCAGTACTTC.